This TCR beta chain emerged from a study of T cell responses to AZD1222 COVID-19 vaccine. The study, taken as a whole, reports: Repertoire collection took place solely once the T cell response had peaked.

Both about-4-week and about-12-week second-dose recipients were combined. With respect to this clone: The target antigen is unknown.

The method was immunoSEQ multiplex PCR; TCRdb's version includes in-frame clones alone and lacks a portion of them. The data hold more than 150,000 clones, with about 90% observed a single time. The CDR3 spans 13 residues. Germline lookup yields CDR1 KGHSH and CDR2 LQKENI. V lost 6 bases and J lost 10, with 17 bases in between. This sequence was found in an adult who received the AZD1222 COVID-19 vaccine. The chain couples TRBV18 to TRBJ2-3, with D possibly being TRBD2 (5 bases). Sequencing was performed on peripheral blood, taken 28 days after the second AZD1222 dose. The CDR3 protein is CASSRDSSRAQYF. The CDR3 DNA reads as TGTGCCAGCTCCCGCGACTCCTCGAGGGCGCAGTATTTT.